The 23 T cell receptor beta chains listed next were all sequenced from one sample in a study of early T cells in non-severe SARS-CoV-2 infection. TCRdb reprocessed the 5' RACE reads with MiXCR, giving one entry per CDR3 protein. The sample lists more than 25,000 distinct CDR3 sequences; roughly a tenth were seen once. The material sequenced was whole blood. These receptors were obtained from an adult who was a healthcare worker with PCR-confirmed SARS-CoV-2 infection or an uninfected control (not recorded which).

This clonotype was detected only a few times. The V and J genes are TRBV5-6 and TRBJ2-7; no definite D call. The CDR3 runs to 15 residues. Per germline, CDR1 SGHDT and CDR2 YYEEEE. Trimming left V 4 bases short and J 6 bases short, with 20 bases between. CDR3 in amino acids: CASSVLSMWGSEQYF. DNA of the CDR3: TGTGCCAGCAGCGTACTATCTATGTGGGGTAGCGAGCAGTACTTC.

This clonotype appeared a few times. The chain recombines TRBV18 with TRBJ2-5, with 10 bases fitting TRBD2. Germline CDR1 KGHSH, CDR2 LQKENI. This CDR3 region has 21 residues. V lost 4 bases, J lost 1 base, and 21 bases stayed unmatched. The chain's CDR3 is CASSQDPLAGGVRRAQETQYF. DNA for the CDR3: TGTGCCAGCTCACAGGACCCGTTAGCGGGGGGCGTCCGCCGGGCCCAAGAGACCCAGTACTTC.

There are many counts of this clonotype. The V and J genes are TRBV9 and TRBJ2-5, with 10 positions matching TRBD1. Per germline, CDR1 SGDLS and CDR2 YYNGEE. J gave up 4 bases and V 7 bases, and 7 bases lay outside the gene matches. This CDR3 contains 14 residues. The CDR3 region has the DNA TGTGCCAGCGGACCGGGACAGGGGAGAGAGACCCAGTACTTC. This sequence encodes CASGPGQGRETQYF.

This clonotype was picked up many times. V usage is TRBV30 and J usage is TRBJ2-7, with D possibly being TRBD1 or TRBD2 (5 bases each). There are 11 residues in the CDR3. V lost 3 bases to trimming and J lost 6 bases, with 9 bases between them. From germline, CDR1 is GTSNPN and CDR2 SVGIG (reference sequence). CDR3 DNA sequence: TGTGCCTGGAGCGGGGCGTCCGAGCAGTACTTC. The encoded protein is CAWSGASEQYF. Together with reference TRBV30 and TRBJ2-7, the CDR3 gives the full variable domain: SQTIHQWPATLVQPVGSPLSLECTVEGTSNPNLYWYRQAAGRGLQLLFYSVGIGQISSEVPQNLSASRPQDRQFILSSKKLLLSDSGFYLCAWSGASEQYFGPGTRLTVT.

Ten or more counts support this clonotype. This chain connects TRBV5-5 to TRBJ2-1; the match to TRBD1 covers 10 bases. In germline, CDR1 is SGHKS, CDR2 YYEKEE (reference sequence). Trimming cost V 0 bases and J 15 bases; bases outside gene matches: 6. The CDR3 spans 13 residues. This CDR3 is CASSLAGTGVRFF. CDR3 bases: TGTGCCAGCAGCTTGGCCGGGACAGGGGTGAGGTTCTTC.

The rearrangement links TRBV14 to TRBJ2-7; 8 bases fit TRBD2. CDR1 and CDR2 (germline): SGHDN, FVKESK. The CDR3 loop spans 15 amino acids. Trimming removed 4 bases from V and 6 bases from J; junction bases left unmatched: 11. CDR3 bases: TGTGCCAGCAGCCCCGGCGGGGGGATGGCCGGCGAGCAGTACTTC. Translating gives CASSPGGGMAGEQYF.

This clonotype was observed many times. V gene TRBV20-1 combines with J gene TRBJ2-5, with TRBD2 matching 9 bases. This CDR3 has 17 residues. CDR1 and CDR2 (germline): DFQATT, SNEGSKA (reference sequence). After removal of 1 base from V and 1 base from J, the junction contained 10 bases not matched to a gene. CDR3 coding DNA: TGCAGTGCTAGAGTAGTAACCGGTAGCGGGAGCCAAGAGACCCAGTACTTC. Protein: CSARVVTGSGSQETQYF.

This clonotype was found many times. CDR3 nucleotides: TGTGCCAGCAGCGTAGATGGGGACGGGAATGAAAAACTGTTTTTT. Amino acids: CASSVDGDGNEKLFF. The chain carries TRBV9 and TRBJ1-4; tentatively, D is TRBD1 (5 bases). CDR3 length: 15 residues. Trimming removed 0 bases from V and 5 bases from J, with 11 bases in between. In germline, CDR1 is SGDLS, CDR2 YYNGEE. The full variable domain, completed using reference TRBV9 and TRBJ1-4, is DSGVTQTPKHLITATGQRVTLRCSPRSGDLSVYWYQQSLDQGLQFLIQYYNGEERAKGNILERFSAQQFPDLHSELNLSSLELGDSALYFCASSVDGDGNEKLFFGSGTQLSVL.

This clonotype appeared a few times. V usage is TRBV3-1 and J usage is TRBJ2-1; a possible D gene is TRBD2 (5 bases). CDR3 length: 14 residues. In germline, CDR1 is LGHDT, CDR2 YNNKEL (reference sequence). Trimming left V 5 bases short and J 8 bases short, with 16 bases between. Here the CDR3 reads CASSSTTEADEQFF. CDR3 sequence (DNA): TGTGCCAGCAGCTCAACGACGGAGGCTGATGAGCAGTTCTTC.

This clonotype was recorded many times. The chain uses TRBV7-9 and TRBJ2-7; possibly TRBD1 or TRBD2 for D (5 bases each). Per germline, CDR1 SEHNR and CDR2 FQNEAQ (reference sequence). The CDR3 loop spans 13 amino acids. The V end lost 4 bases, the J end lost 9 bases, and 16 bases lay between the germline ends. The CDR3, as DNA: TGTGCCAGCAGCTCGGACACTCGGGACGGGCAGTACTTC. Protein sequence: CASSSDTRDGQYF.

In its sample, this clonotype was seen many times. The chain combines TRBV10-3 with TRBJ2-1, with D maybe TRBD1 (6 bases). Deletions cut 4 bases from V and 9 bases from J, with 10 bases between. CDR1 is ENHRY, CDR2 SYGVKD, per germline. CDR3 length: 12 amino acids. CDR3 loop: CAISARGTEQFF. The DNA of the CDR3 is TGTGCCATCAGTGCAAGGGGGACTGAGCAGTTCTTC.

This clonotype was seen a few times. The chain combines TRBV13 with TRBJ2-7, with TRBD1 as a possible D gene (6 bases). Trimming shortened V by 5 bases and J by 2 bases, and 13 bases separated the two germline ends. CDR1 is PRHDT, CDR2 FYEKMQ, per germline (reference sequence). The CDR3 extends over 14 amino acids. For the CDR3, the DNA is TGTGCCAGCAGCCCGGACAGAAGAACCTACGAGCAGTACTTC. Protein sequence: CASSPDRRTYEQYF. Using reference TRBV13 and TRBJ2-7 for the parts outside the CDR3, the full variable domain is AAGVIQSPRHLIKEKRETATLKCYPIPRHDTVYWYQQGPGQDPQFLISFYEKMQSDKGSIPDRFSAQQFSDYHSELNMSSLELGDSALYFCASSPDRRTYEQYFGPGTRLTVT.

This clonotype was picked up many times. In nucleotides, the CDR3 is TGTGCTACCAGGGGCCCAGATACGCAGTATTTT. This codes for CATRGPDTQYF. This chain connects TRBV12-5 to TRBJ2-3; possible D gene TRBD1, 6 bases. There are 11 residues in the CDR3. Deletions cut 10 bases from V and 4 bases from J, with 9 bases between. Looked up from germline, CDR1 is LGHNT and CDR2 is FRNRAP.

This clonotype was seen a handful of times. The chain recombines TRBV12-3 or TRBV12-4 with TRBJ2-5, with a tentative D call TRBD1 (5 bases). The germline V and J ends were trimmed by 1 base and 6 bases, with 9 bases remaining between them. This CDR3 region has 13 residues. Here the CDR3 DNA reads TGTGCCAGCAGTTTAGAGGGGTTGAAGACCCAGTACTTC. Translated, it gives CASSLEGLKTQYF.

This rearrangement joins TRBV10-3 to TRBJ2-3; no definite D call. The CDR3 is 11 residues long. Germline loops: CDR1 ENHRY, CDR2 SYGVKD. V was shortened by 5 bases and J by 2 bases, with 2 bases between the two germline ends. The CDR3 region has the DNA TGTGCCATCAGTAACACAGATACGCAGTATTTT. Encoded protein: CAISNTDTQYF.

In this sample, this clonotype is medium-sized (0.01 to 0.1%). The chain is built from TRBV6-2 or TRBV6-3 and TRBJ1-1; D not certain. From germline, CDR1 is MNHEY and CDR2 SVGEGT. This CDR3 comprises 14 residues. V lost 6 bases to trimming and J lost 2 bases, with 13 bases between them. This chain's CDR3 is CASRNDARNTEAFF. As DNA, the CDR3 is TGTGCCAGCAGGAACGATGCCAGAAACACTGAAGCTTTCTTT.

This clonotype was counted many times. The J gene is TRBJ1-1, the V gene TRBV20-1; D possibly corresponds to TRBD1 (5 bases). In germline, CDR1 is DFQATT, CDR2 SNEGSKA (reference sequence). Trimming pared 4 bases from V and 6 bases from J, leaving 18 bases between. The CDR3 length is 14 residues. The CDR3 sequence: CSATQDTSRAEAFF. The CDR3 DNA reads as TGCAGTGCTACCCAGGACACCTCCAGGGCTGAAGCTTTCTTT.

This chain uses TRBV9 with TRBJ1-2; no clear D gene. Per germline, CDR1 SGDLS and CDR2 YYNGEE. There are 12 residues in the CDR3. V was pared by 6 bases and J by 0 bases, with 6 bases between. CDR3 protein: CASTPSNYGYTF. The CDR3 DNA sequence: TGTGCCAGCACCCCGTCTAACTATGGCTACACCTTC.

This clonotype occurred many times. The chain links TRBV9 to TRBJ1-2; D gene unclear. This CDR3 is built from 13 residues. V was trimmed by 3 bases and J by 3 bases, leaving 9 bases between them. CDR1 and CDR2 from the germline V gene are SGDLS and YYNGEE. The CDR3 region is CASSADGYYGYTF. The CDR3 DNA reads TGTGCCAGCAGCGCAGACGGTTACTATGGCTACACCTTC.

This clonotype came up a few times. The CDR3 here is CASKTIASPRYEQYF. CDR3 nucleotide sequence: TGTGCCAGCAAGACTATAGCCAGCCCGAGATACGAGCAGTACTTC. The rearrangement uses TRBV2 and TRBJ2-7; the D gene is possibly TRBD2 (5 bases). Between the trimmed V and J ends, which lost 7 bases and 4 bases, there was a span of 20 bases. The CDR3 is 15 residues long. CDR1 SNHLY and CDR2 FYNNEI come from the germline V gene.

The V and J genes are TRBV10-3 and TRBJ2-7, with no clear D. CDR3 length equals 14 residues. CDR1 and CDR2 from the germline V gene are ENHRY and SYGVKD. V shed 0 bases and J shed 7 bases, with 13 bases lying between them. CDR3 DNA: TGTGCCATCAGTGAGTCGACTCAGGCGGATGAGCAGTACTTC. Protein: CAISESTQADEQYF.

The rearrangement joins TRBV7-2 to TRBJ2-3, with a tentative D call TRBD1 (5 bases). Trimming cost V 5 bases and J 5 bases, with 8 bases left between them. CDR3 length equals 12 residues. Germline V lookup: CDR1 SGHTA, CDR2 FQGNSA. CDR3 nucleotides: TGTGCCAGCAGCGATGACAGAGATACGCAGTATTTT. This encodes CASSDDRDTQYF.

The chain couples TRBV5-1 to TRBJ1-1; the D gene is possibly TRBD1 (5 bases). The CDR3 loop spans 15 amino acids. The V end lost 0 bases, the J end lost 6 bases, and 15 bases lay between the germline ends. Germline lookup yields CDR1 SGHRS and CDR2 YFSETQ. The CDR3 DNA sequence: TGCGCCAGCAGCTTGGAGGCGCCAGGGTTCGCTGAAGCTTTCTTT. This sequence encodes CASSLEAPGFAEAFF.